The source of this T cell receptor beta chain is a study of blood T cells in healthy people across ages (dated by TCRdb to the mid-2010s). Regarding the research as a whole: In model experiments, roughly one uniquely barcoded TCR beta cDNA molecule per two T cells was captured by template switching. Using deep sequencing normalized with unique cDNA molecular identifiers, the study measured how TCR beta repertoire diversity changes with age. The donors were divided into four age groups: young (average around 16 years), middle-aged (about 40), aged (roughly 66) and long-lived (about 84). Using the same blood draw, the study looked at two additional independent replicas of 1 million unique cDNA reads for two donors, one aged 18 to 30 and the other aged 80 or older. Points the paper makes about the study in general: The CMV infection status of donors was not known, potentially confounding age-related changes in expanded clonotypes. Observed TCR beta diversity correlated strongly with the percentage of naive T cells measured by flow cytometry. Compared with the aged group, the long-lived group had more naive CD4+ T cells, fewer expanded clones and increased TCR diversity, suggesting age selection. Estimates of total diversity based on one million sequenced T cells were considered lower bounds and underestimates. Conclusive comparison of naive and antigen-experienced compartments was prevented by the profiling of bulk unsorted PBMCs. Observed TCR beta diversity per million T cells fell roughly linearly with age, and a significant reduction was already apparent by age around 39.

Libraries were prepared through 5' RACE. Sequencing instrument: Illumina HiSeq 2500. The second PCR ran for roughly 7 to 12 cycles and used a J-beta primer mix along with a sample-barcoded 5' primer. A template-switch 5' adaptor carrying 12 random nucleotides introduced a unique molecular identifier onto each TCR beta cDNA molecule. Each sample yielded at least 2.5 million CDR3-containing paired-end reads. First-strand cDNA synthesis was performed from all RNA using the Mint cDNA synthesis kit, with priming by a TRBC-specific oligonucleotide. Following uracil-DNA glycosylase treatment, all cDNA underwent a first 18-cycle PCR with the universal primers M1SS and BC2_uni_R. The source study handled its data this way. For normalization, 1 million high-quality reads, each with a distinct molecular identifier, were randomly selected from each sample. Instead of being binned into consensus sequences, reads that shared molecular identifiers were thrown out. MiTCR, with a Q25 quality threshold and the strictest error-elimination algorithm, was used for CDR3 identification, clonotype clustering and error correction. A nonparametric unseen species model with Euler transformation was used to estimate a lower bound on total TCR beta diversity. Clones were called with MiXCR by TCRdb after fastp trimmed the public reads at Q25, and only in-frame beta chains were retained. Records with the same CDR3 protein are collapsed into one entry carrying the most frequent genes and DNA. The V and J calls and clone size come from TCRdb's table, not from the authors' own analysis. Here the sample has some 760,000 distinct CDR3 sequences; just under 25% occur a single time. The ten largest clones capture approximately 3.7% of the sample.

Trimming leaves V shorter by 4 bases and J shorter by 7 bases, with the junction holding 10 bases beyond the gene matches. The CDR3 measures 15 amino acids from cysteine to phenylalanine. CDR3 DNA only is kept here, 45 bases in frame from base 1. CDR1 and CDR2 are read off the germline V gene (reference sequence) as DFQATT and SNEGSKA. This clonotype was counted between two and nine times. Its target antigen remains unknown. Base quality data are lacking; no much larger clone is found one base away. Donors were 39 systemically healthy Caucasian individuals from Russia aged 6 to 90 years. Ten milliliters of peripheral blood were drawn from each donor into EDTA-treated Vacutainer tubes. Ficoll-Paque density-gradient centrifugation was used to isolate PBMCs, with at least 7 million obtained per sample. Trizol reagent was used to extract total RNA from the PBMCs, yielding at least 6 micrograms per sample. For every donor, an aliquot of PBMCs went through flow cytometry to measure the percentages of naive CD45RAhigh/CD27high T cells.

The same sample was also used in a study of T cells of mothers and their children. As that second paper reports: Donors were nine systemically healthy Caucasian individuals: three mothers and their six children. cDNA synthesis used all of the extracted RNA, with roughly 1.5 ug of RNA in each 15 ul reaction. In the second PCR, sample barcodes and 2-4 random nucleotides were introduced via the M1S primer. Each mother yielded over 8.5 million TCR beta CDR3 reads and each child 3 million to 3.5 million reads. In both related and unrelated pairs, thymic selection shapes the output of TCR recombination in a similar way, with inherited differences having only a minor effect. Normalized repertoire overlap in related mother-child pairs was always slightly higher than in unrelated mother-child pairs, but the difference was never significant. No persistent microchimeric T cell clones were detected, at a sensitivity of roughly 100 clones per million clonotypes. Deep NGS was used in the study to compare the TCR beta repertoires of mothers and children and to look for features that separate related mother-child pairs from unrelated individuals. Mothers averaged about 40 +/- 4 years of age and children averaged approximately 12 +/- 4 years. Libraries were sequenced on Illumina HiSeq 2000 with 100+100 nt paired-end reads after adapter ligation with NEBNext reagents. To avoid cross-contamination, the mother libraries and the child libraries were prepared a month apart and sequenced in separate runs. Each donor had between about 500,000 and 2,300,000 distinct TCR beta clonotypes identified. Naive TCR beta clonotypes were estimated from low-frequency clonotypes matched to each donor's FACS-determined naive share, without sorting.

Sequencing used blood. The clonotype originates from a boy aged 10-17 years in good health. The rearrangement combines TRBV20-1 with TRBJ1-5; the junction holds 10 bases that match TRBD1. The nucleotide sequence reads TGCAGTGCTAAATGGGACAGGGGTCTAAAGCAGCCCCAGCATTTT. The translation is CSAKWDRGLKQPQHF.